This TCR beta chain was retrieved from a study of blood T cell repertoires in COVID-19. Profiled with immunoSEQ multiplex PCR; TCRdb holds only in-frame clones, not every one. The sample comprises approximately 74,000 clones, under 95% of which are singletons, and approximately 4.8% rests with the top ten. Trimming took 4 bases from V and 10 from J, leaving 13 bases between them. This CDR3 is 12 amino acids long. Sequencing was performed on peripheral blood. This sequence originates from a woman in her fifties or sixties with active COVID-19. This chain joins TRBV12-3 or TRBV12-4 and TRBJ1-2, with D perhaps TRBD1 (5 bases). CDR3 in amino acids: CASSSLGGDYTF. The CDR3 DNA sequence: TGTGCCAGCAGTTCCCTCGGGGGAGACTACACCTTC.